What follows are 17 T cell receptor beta chains derived from one specimen sequenced in a study of blood T cells in healthy people across ages. Then a second PCR, running about 7 to 11 cycles, was carried out with a sample-barcoded 5' primer and a J-beta primer mix. TCRdb passed the 5' RACE reads through MiXCR, listing each CDR3 protein once. The sample lists around 1.5 million distinct CDR3 sequences; approximately 59% were seen once. Material: blood. The receptors come from a man aged 18 to 29 in good health.

The rearrangement uses TRBV7-9 and TRBJ1-4; D possibly corresponds to TRBD1 (5 bases). Germline assignment: CDR1 SEHNR and CDR2 FQNEAQ (reference sequence). CDR3 size: 15 residues. V was cut by 4 bases and J by 3 bases, with 12 bases left in between. CDR3 amino acids: CASSSSGLPNEKLFF. CDR3 sequence (DNA): TGTGCCAGCAGCTCATCGGGACTACCTAATGAAAAACTGTTTTTT.

The rearrangement uses TRBV5-5 and TRBJ1-6; no definite D call. V gave up 1 base and J gave up 5 bases, with 7 bases separating them. The CDR3 is 14 amino acids. Per germline, CDR1 SGHKS and CDR2 YYEKEE (reference sequence). CDR3 bases: TGTGCCAGCAGCTTGAAGACTCATAATTCACCCCTCCACTTT. Translated, it gives CASSLKTHNSPLHF.

The chain recombines TRBV29-1 with TRBJ2-7; the D gene is possibly TRBD2 (5 bases). The V end was cut by 8 bases, the J end by 0 bases, with 17 bases between. Germline V CDR1 and CDR2: SQVTM, ANQGSEA. This CDR3 comprises 14 residues. In nucleotides, the CDR3 is TGCAGCATAAGGCGAGGGCCGAGCTCCTACGAGCAGTACTTC. Translation: CSIRRGPSSYEQYF.

V and J are TRBV5-1 and TRBJ2-1, with 9 positions matching TRBD1. There are 14 residues in the CDR3. The trim removed 4 bases at V and 8 bases at J, leaving 7 bases unmatched. The V gene's germline CDR1 is SGHRS and CDR2 YFSETQ. The CDR3 nucleotides are TGCGCCAGCAGCCCCGGGACAGGGATCCATGAGCAGTTCTTC. Translated: CASSPGTGIHEQFF.

This clonotype was recorded only once. A junction boundary mismatches the germline segment, possibly from a read error. The CDR3 loop is CAGSRSIQSQHF. The CDR3 region has the DNA TGTGCCGGCAGCAGATCAATTCAGTCCCAGCATTTT. This chain joins TRBV2 and TRBJ1-5; D ambiguous. CDR3 length equals 12 residues. Germline lookup yields CDR1 SNHLY and CDR2 FYNNEI.

CDR3 protein: CSARDRQVPQFF. The CDR3 DNA follows: TGCAGTGCTAGAGATAGACAGGTACCGCAGTTCTTC. The chain couples TRBV20-1 to TRBJ2-1; maybe TRBD1 (6 bases). Trimming removed 0 bases at V and 12 bases at J, with 12 bases between. This CDR3 region has 12 residues. Per germline, CDR1 DFQATT and CDR2 SNEGSKA (reference sequence).

CDR3 in DNA: TGTGCCAGCAGTTACTCGATCGGGACAGGGGGAAGCAATCAGCCCCAGCATTTT. Residues: CASSYSIGTGGSNQPQHF. The genes are TRBV6-2 or TRBV6-3 and TRBJ1-5; 11 nucleotides align to TRBD1. V dropped 0 bases and J dropped 1; count of bases not matched to a gene: 5. Looked up from germline, CDR1 is MNHEY and CDR2 is SVGEGT. This CDR3 region has 18 residues.

This clonotype was counted only a few times. J is TRBJ1-4 and V is TRBV7-2, with 9 bases aligning to TRBD1. The CDR3 loop spans 15 amino acids. The germline V gene encodes CDR1 SGHTA and CDR2 FQGNSA. V lost 1 base to trimming and J lost 11 bases; unmatched junction nucleotides: 8. CDR3 residues: CASSLEGTGSGKLFF. The CDR3 DNA reads as TGTGCCAGCAGCTTAGAGGGGACAGGGAGTGGGAAACTGTTTTTT.

The genes are TRBV27 and TRBJ1-1, with D possibly being TRBD1 (6 bases). CDR1 is MNHEY, CDR2 SMNVEV, per germline (reference sequence). Trimming stripped 3 bases from V and 5 bases from J, with 19 bases between. This CDR3 is built from 16 residues. The CDR3 region has the DNA TGTGCCAGCAGTTTCCGGGCCAGGGGAGGATGGACTGAAGCTTTCTTT. Protein sequence: CASSFRARGGWTEAFF.

This clonotype was observed at least ten times. The chain combines TRBV7-8 with TRBJ2-7, with D possibly matching TRBD1 (6 bases). V was shortened by 5 bases and J by 4 bases, with 15 bases between the two germline ends. Germline CDR1 is SGHVS and CDR2 is FQNEAQ. The length of the CDR3 is 14 residues. The CDR3 DNA reads as TGTGCCAGCAGCCCACGGACAGATTCATACGAGCAGTACTTC. Its protein is CASSPRTDSYEQYF.

V is TRBV18 and J is TRBJ2-3; D not certain. The ends were cut back, 0 bases at V and 4 bases at J, with 11 bases in the middle. Germline CDR1 reads KGHSH; CDR2 reads LQKENI. There are 15 residues in the CDR3. This chain's CDR3 is CASSPPMGISDTQYF. DNA of the CDR3: TGTGCCAGCTCACCACCGATGGGGATTTCAGATACGCAGTATTTT.

The chain couples TRBV6-1 to TRBJ2-1, with 10 bases lining up with TRBD1. The CDR3 is 13 residues long. V lost 7 bases and J lost 5; bases outside the gene matches: 2. Germline V gives CDR1 MNHNS, CDR2 SASEGT. The CDR3 coding sequence is TGTGCCAGCATGGGACAGGGGCACAATGAGCAGTTCTTC. As protein: CASMGQGHNEQFF.

The chain is built from TRBV12-3 or TRBV12-4 and TRBJ2-7, with a tentative D call TRBD2 (5 bases). The CDR3 length is 13 residues. Trimming pared 9 bases from V and 0 bases from J, leaving 12 bases between. The CDR3 sequence is CASREQSSYEQYF. CDR3 in DNA: TGTGCCAGTAGGGAGCAGAGCTCCTACGAGCAGTACTTC.

This clonotype was seen once. In nucleotides, the CDR3 is TGCAGCGTTGACGGGGGAGGCTACGAGCAGTACTTC. The encoded protein is CSVDGGGYEQYF. The gene calls are TRBV29-1 and TRBJ2-7; maybe TRBD2 (6 bases). Germline CDR1 reads SQVTM; CDR2 reads ANQGSEA. CDR3 length: 12 amino acids. The V and J ends lost 3 bases and 3 bases respectively, with 9 bases between them.

The rearrangement uses TRBV27 and TRBJ1-6, with D unclear. V shed 3 bases and J shed 6 bases, with 18 bases lying between them. This CDR3 has 17 residues. Germline values: CDR1 MNHEY, CDR2 SMNVEV (reference sequence). CDR3 sequence (DNA): TGTGCCAGCAGTTTCTCCGTTCCCGGAGGAGTTAATTCACCCCTCCACTTT. Residues: CASSFSVPGGVNSPLHF.

V usage is TRBV28 and J usage is TRBJ1-2; D may be TRBD1 (6 bases). The ends were cut back, 6 bases at V and 0 bases at J, with 20 bases in the middle. Germline V gene data show CDR1 as MDHEN and CDR2 as SYDVKM. The CDR3 is 17 residues long. The CDR3 loop reads CASSEIATGYTNYGYTF. Here the CDR3 DNA reads TGTGCCAGCAGCGAAATCGCTACAGGGTACACTAACTATGGCTACACCTTC.

This clonotype has a single count. The rearrangement links TRBV18 to TRBJ2-3; 9 bases are shared with TRBD2. The junction had 7 bases not matched to a gene; V was cut back by 3 bases and J by 0 bases. CDR1 and CDR2 (germline): KGHSH, LQKENI. The CDR3 extends over 17 amino acids. The CDR3 reads CASSPGSGGLSTDTQYF. CDR3 nucleotide sequence: TGTGCCAGCTCACCGGGCAGCGGGGGGCTGAGCACAGATACGCAGTATTTT.